Below are 18 T cell receptor beta chains sequenced from a single sample in a study of blood T cell repertoires in COVID-19. The repertoire was sequenced with immunoSEQ multiplex PCR; TCRdb's copy has only in-frame clones and lacks some. The repertoire has some 120,000 clones, 81% of them found once; the top ten carry 17%. What was sequenced was peripheral blood. These receptors were taken from a man aged 25 to 40 with COVID-19, enrolled during active disease.

This CDR3 reads CSAALAGEQYF. CDR3 nucleotide sequence: TGCAGTGCTGCCCTAGCGGGGGAGCAGTACTTC. The chain combines TRBV20-1 with TRBJ2-7; 9 nucleotides align to TRBD2. CDR3 length equals 11 residues. V dropped 5 bases and J dropped 7; count of bases not matched to a gene: 3. CDR1 and CDR2 from the germline V gene are DFQATT and SNEGSKA (reference sequence).

This clone showed up just a few times. This chain joins TRBV28 and TRBJ2-7; D unresolved. V was pared by 8 bases and J by 3 bases, with 20 bases between. This CDR3 spans 15 amino acids. Germline CDR1 reads MDHEN; CDR2 reads SYDVKM. DNA for the CDR3: TGTGCCAGCTCCTTTTTCAGCAGGCGATTCTACGAGCAGTACTTC. Its translation is CASSFFSRRFYEQYF. Looking up the rest from reference TRBV28 and TRBJ2-7 gives the full variable domain: DVKVTQSSRYLVKRTGEKVFLECVQDMDHENMFWYRQDPGLGLRLIYFSYDVKMKEKGDIPEGYSVSREKKERFSLILESASTNQTSMYLCASSFFSRRFYEQYFGPGTRLTVT.

This CDR3 is CASRPGGMGEKLFF. In DNA form, the CDR3 reads TGCGCCAGCAGGCCCGGGGGGATGGGTGAAAAACTGTTTTTT. The chain carries TRBV10-2 and TRBJ1-4; tentatively, D is TRBD1 (5 bases). With 6 bases removed from V and 7 bases from J, the gap between germline ends came to 15 bases. This CDR3 is 14 amino acids long. Germline-derived CDR1 and CDR2 are WSHSY and SAAADI.

The rearrangement links TRBV5-1 to TRBJ1-2; 8 nucleotides agree with TRBD1. CDR1 is SGHRS and CDR2 is YFSETQ in the germline V gene. This CDR3 is built from 13 residues. V dropped 4 bases and J dropped 7; count of bases not matched to a gene: 6. The CDR3 region has the DNA TGCGCCAGCAGCACGACAGGGGCTGCTGGCTACACCTTC. Translation gives CASSTTGAAGYTF.

This clone was counted between two and nine times. The chain recombines TRBV30 with TRBJ1-2; TRBD1 aligns across 7 bases. V was clipped by 4 bases and J by 3 bases; unmatched bases: 8. From germline, CDR1 is GTSNPN and CDR2 SVGIG (reference sequence). The CDR3 is 14 residues long. CDR3 sequence (DNA): TGTGCCTGGATCCGGGACAGCGCTTACTATGGCTACACCTTC. Its protein is CAWIRDSAYYGYTF.

The chain combines TRBV4-1 with TRBJ2-7, with D perhaps matching TRBD2 (5 bases). V shed 3 bases and J shed 1 base, with 13 bases lying between them. Looked up from germline, CDR1 is MGHRA and CDR2 is YSYEKL. The CDR3 consists of 15 residues. CDR3 sequence: CASSQAEGRSYEQYF. The CDR3, as DNA: TGCGCCAGCAGCCAGGCCGAGGGCAGGTCCTACGAGCAGTACTTC.

The chain carries TRBV5-4 and TRBJ2-3; TRBD2 matches at 12 bases. Per germline, CDR1 SGHNT and CDR2 YYREEE (reference sequence). This CDR3 contains 15 residues. Germline trimming cut 2 bases from V and 9 bases from J; bases unmatched to any gene: 7. The CDR3 sequence: CASSLASGGASTQYF. The CDR3 region has the DNA TGTGCCAGCAGCTTAGCTAGCGGGGGGGCGAGCACGCAGTATTTT.

The chain carries TRBV27 and TRBJ1-2; the match to TRBD1 covers 7 bases. The CDR3 extends over 15 amino acids. Germline CDR1 and CDR2: MNHEY and SMNVEV (reference sequence). V shed 0 bases, J shed 6 bases, and the junction held 7 bases outside the gene matches. CDR3 region: CASSLSWTGGDGYTF. The DNA of the CDR3 is TGTGCCAGCAGTTTATCGTGGACAGGCGGGGATGGCTACACCTTC.

A few counts support this clone. This sequence joins TRBV11-3 and TRBJ2-1; 8 bases are a match to TRBD2. The CDR3 length is 16 residues. The germline V gene encodes CDR1 SGHNT and CDR2 YENEEA. The ends lost 0 bases at V and 4 bases at J; junction bases unmatched: 5. The CDR3 here is CASSLDAGGFYNEQFF. The CDR3 DNA is TGTGCCAGCAGCTTAGATGCGGGGGGCTTTTACAATGAGCAGTTCTTC.

The rearrangement uses TRBV7-2 and TRBJ1-5; the D gene is possibly TRBD1 (5 bases). Trimming took 3 bases from V and 0 from J, leaving 18 bases between them. Per germline, CDR1 SGHTA and CDR2 FQGNSA. This CDR3 is built from 18 residues. Here the CDR3 reads CASSFAPGNPDSNQPQHF. As DNA, the CDR3 is TGTGCCAGCAGCTTTGCACCAGGGAACCCGGATAGCAATCAGCCCCAGCATTTT. Filled out from reference TRBV7-2 and TRBJ1-5, the complete variable domain reads GAGVSQSPSNKVTEKGKDVELRCDPISGHTALYWYRQSLGQGLEFLIYFQGNSAPDKSGLPSDRFSAERTGGSVSTLTIQRTQQEDSAVYLCASSFAPGNPDSNQPQHFGDGTRLSIL.

The genes are TRBV10-2 and TRBJ1-5; a weak D match, TRBD1 (5 bases). Germline CDR1 and CDR2: WSHSY and SAAADI. This CDR3 has 16 residues. V dropped 8 bases and J dropped 3 bases, with 20 bases sitting between them. CDR3 DNA: TGCGCCAGCTCCCTCGCCCCAAGGGGCCTCAATCAGCCCCAGCATTTT. Its translation: CASSLAPRGLNQPQHF.

The chain couples TRBV30 to TRBJ1-2; possibly TRBD1 for D (5 bases). V was pared by 8 bases and J by 4 bases, with 14 bases between. Germline V lookup: CDR1 GTSNPN, CDR2 SVGIG (reference sequence). There are 12 residues in the CDR3. The CDR3 region has the DNA TGTGCCCAAAAGACAGCTCGCTATGGCTACACCTTC. Translation: CAQKTARYGYTF.

V usage is TRBV30 and J usage is TRBJ2-7; 9 nucleotides align to TRBD2. Germline V lookup: CDR1 GTSNPN, CDR2 SVGIG (reference sequence). CDR3 length: 16 amino acids. The V segment lost 2 bases and the J segment 3 bases; nucleotides outside the gene matches: 11. CDR3 coding DNA: TGTGCCTGGAGTCATCTAGCGGGATTAGGGGTCTACGAGCAGTACTTC. It is translated as CAWSHLAGLGVYEQYF.

The genes are TRBV4-1 and TRBJ1-2; D not resolved. The CDR3 totals 14 residues. CDR1 and CDR2 (germline): MGHRA, YSYEKL. V gave up 1 base and J gave up 1 base, with 7 bases separating them. This CDR3 reads CASSQVGLNYGYTF. Written as DNA, the CDR3 is TGCGCCAGCAGCCAAGTAGGACTTAACTATGGCTACACCTTC.

The genes are TRBV6-5 and TRBJ2-7; 10 nucleotides match TRBD2. The CDR3 totals 15 residues. The V gene end was trimmed by 8 bases and the J gene end by 1 base; junction bases not matched to a gene: 8. Germline values: CDR1 MNHEY, CDR2 SVGAGI. The DNA for the CDR3 is TGTGCCAGCGACCGGACTAGCGGAGAATCCTACGAGCAGTACTTC. This encodes CASDRTSGESYEQYF.

The chain combines TRBV5-8 with TRBJ1-2; 7 nucleotides match TRBD1. The CDR3 loop spans 15 amino acids. Germline values: CDR1 SGHTS, CDR2 YDEGEE. J lost 4 bases, V lost 4 bases, and 10 bases had no gene match. The CDR3: CASSALGQRLYGYTF. DNA for the CDR3: TGTGCCAGCAGCGCCCTGGGACAGAGACTCTATGGCTACACCTTC. Supplemented by reference TRBV5-8 and TRBJ1-2, the full variable domain reads EAGVTQSPTHLIKTRGQQATLRCSPISGHTSVYWYQQALGLGLQFLLWYDEGEERNRGNFPPRFSGRQFPNYSSELNVNALELEDSALYLCASSALGQRLYGYTFGSGTRLTVV.

As to this clone: The same CDR3 arises from other DNA sequences in this sample as well. The V gene is TRBV18, the J gene TRBJ2-5; 7 nucleotides agree with TRBD1. Germline assignment: CDR1 KGHSH and CDR2 LQKENI. The CDR3 length is 14 residues. Trimming removed 3 bases from V and 2 bases from J; junction bases left unmatched: 3. The CDR3 loop is CASSPPTGQETQYF. DNA of the CDR3: TGTGCCAGCTCACCCCCGACAGGGCAAGAGACCCAGTACTTC. Combining the CDR3 with reference TRBV18 and TRBJ2-5 gives the whole variable domain NAGVMQNPRHLVRRRGQEARLRCSPMKGHSHVYWYRQLPEEGLKFMVYLQKENIIDESGMPKERFSAEFPKEGPSILRIQQVVRGDSAAYFCASSPPTGQETQYFGPGTRLLVL.

This chain joins TRBV6-5 and TRBJ1-1; 8 nucleotides match TRBD1. V lost 6 bases and J lost 11; bases outside the gene matches: 14. CDR3 length: 14 amino acids. The V gene's germline CDR1 is MNHEY and CDR2 SVGAGI. In DNA form, the CDR3 reads TGTGCCAGCAGAACCTCAGGACAGGGTCTTGTCGCTTTCTTT. Protein sequence: CASRTSGQGLVAFF.